Described below is a single TCR beta chain sequence and its context. This may be a read error: a much more frequent sequence differs by one nucleotide. This sample is drawn from a study of T-cell memory formation after mild COVID-19. Per germline, CDR1 ENHRY and CDR2 SYGVKD. V was pared by 3 bases and J by 3 bases, with 15 bases between. The CDR3 has 15 amino acids. TCRdb fed the 5' RACE reads into MiXCR, producing one record per CDR3 protein. Of 90,000 to 120,000 distinct CDR3 sequences in the sample, 15% to 20% are singletons; the top ten hold 5% to 6.5%. This chain uses TRBV10-3 with TRBJ2-7; D perhaps matches TRBD1 (6 bases). The source of this sequence is a man aged 18-30 years who had mild COVID-19 (a few samples of this study predate the infection). Cell type and time point are not known. The sample taken for sequencing was PBMCs or a T cell subset sorted from them (not recorded which). The chain's CDR3 is CAISDSTGNLYEQYF. Written as DNA, the CDR3 is TGTGCCATCAGTGACTCGACAGGCAACCTCTACGAGCAGTACTTC.